This T cell receptor beta chain emerged from a study of OX40 agonist ivuxolimab in advanced cancers. Background on the study: Dose-escalation patients were diagnosed with hepatocellular carcinoma, melanoma, renal cell cancer or head and neck cancer. Patients achieving partial responses numbered three: one hepatocellular carcinoma case and two cutaneous melanoma cases.

About this clone itself: Antigen unknown.

Clones were sequenced by immunoSEQ multiplex PCR, and TCRdb holds only the in-frame ones, with some missing. The table has about 150,000 clones, approximately 90% seen once. Study-level results: With doses of 0.1-3.0 mg/kg, partial responders showed among the lowest clonal expansion. The investigators did not determine what antigen specificity the expanded peripheral T cells had.

The material sequenced was CD4+ or CD8+ T cells sorted from blood, taken in a trial of the OX40 agonist ivuxolimab. This TCR came from an adult with an advanced solid tumor such as melanoma, head and neck, liver or kidney cancer.

In nucleotides, the CDR3 is TGCGCCAGCAGCCAAGATACGGACAGAACCTATGGCTACACCTTC. Its protein is CASSQDTDRTYGYTF. The V call is TRBV4-3, the J call TRBJ1-2; perhaps TRBD1 as D (6 bases). The CDR3 spans 15 residues. The germline V gene encodes CDR1 LGHNA and CDR2 YSLEER. V was clipped by 0 bases and J by 4 bases, with 12 bases between them.